This TCR beta chain originates from a study of T cells in localized non-small cell lung cancer. On this clone: What it binds is unknown.

Findings of the study overall: Tumor showed lower T cell clonality than uninvolved adjacent lung, where it was highest.

TCRdb's table, derived via immunoSEQ multiplex PCR, lists solely in-frame clones and lacks some. This sample has about 28,000 clones, with about four fifths found just once. Material: peripheral blood mononuclear cells, obtained before any cancer treatment. The receptor was derived from a man between 40 and 69 years old with stage III lung adenocarcinoma.

In DNA, the CDR3 is TGTGCCAGTTCAGGACTGGACATCTACAATGAGCAGTTCTTC. As protein: CASSGLDIYNEQFF. This chain joins TRBV19 and TRBJ2-1, with D possibly called TRBD1 or TRBD2 (5 bases each). Per germline, CDR1 LNHDA and CDR2 SQIVND (reference sequence). The CDR3 is made up of 14 amino acids. V was clipped by 8 bases and J by 3 bases, with 14 bases between them.